This T cell receptor beta chain was recorded in a study of PD-L1 blockade in urothelial cancer. Study in general: Bladder-origin urothelial cancer in males described about 85% of the roughly 29 patients. Each blood sample yielded a median of roughly 140,000 T cells. Study outcomes and limitations: Better progression-free and overall survival followed lower pretreatment blood clonality.

The V and J ends lost 0 bases and 4 bases respectively, with 17 bases between them. The CDR3 length is 17 residues. Germline CDR1 reads LGHNA; CDR2 reads YSLEER. Concerning this clone: The target antigen is unknown.

Generated by immunoSEQ multiplex PCR, the TCRdb table keeps only in-frame clones and is missing some. The sample comprises some 45,000 clones, approximately 90% of which are singletons, and roughly 25% rests with the top ten. Time point of the sample: pretreatment peripheral blood. The TCR sequence derives from a donor aged 40 or over with urothelial cancer. The sample in question was PBMCs, obtained around atezolizumab (anti-PD-L1) treatment. V is TRBV4-3 and J is TRBJ2-3, with D tentatively TRBD2 (6 bases). The CDR3 bases are TGCGCCAGCAGCCAAGATCGGGGAGGTGGTGTGGCAGATACGCAGTATTTT. Translated: CASSQDRGGGVADTQYF.